The 21 T cell receptor beta chains listed next were all sequenced from one sample in a study of blood T cells in healthy people across ages. Sample-barcoded 5' priming and a J-beta primer mix drove a second PCR of roughly 7 to 11 cycles. TCRdb used MiXCR to reprocess the 5' RACE reads, holding one entry per CDR3 protein. The data hold 1.5 million to 2 million distinct CDR3 sequences, with 28% observed a single time. Sequencing input: blood. The receptors originated from a woman aged 25 to 39 in good health.

The gene calls are TRBV7-2 and TRBJ1-2; D not resolved. The CDR3 totals 12 residues. Looked up from germline, CDR1 is SGHTA and CDR2 is FQGNSA. V lost 2 bases to trimming and J lost 8 bases, with 9 bases between them. CDR3: CASSLSSRGYTF. The CDR3 DNA sequence: TGTGCCAGCAGCTTAAGTTCGCGAGGCTACACCTTC.

The CDR3 protein is CASSQDRTSGRGQFF. In nucleotides, the CDR3 is TGTGCCAGCAGCCAAGATAGGACTAGCGGACGAGGGCAGTTCTTC. The chain joins TRBV3-1 to TRBJ2-1, with 10 bases aligning to TRBD2. CDR3 size: 15 residues. Germline V gene data show CDR1 as LGHDT and CDR2 as YNNKEL (reference sequence). V gave up 0 bases and J gave up 12 bases; unmatched junction bases: 8.

This clonotype was counted only a few times. This rearrangement joins TRBV27 to TRBJ2-3; 7 positions agree with TRBD1. The J segment lost 0 bases and the V segment lost 5 bases, leaving 8 bases of the junction unmatched. The CDR3 runs 16 residues. Germline lookup yields CDR1 MNHEY and CDR2 SMNVEV (reference sequence). The CDR3 sequence: CASSPKQGISTDTQYF. In DNA, the CDR3 is TGTGCCAGCAGTCCGAAACAGGGGATAAGCACAGATACGCAGTATTTT.

The chain is built from TRBV5-1 and TRBJ2-2; D may be TRBD1 (5 bases). The CDR3 has 15 residues. In germline, CDR1 is SGHRS, CDR2 YFSETQ. V lost 5 bases and J 2 bases, leaving 13 bases between the germline ends. CDR3 sequence: CASRDTAGNTGELFF. The CDR3, as DNA: TGCGCCAGCAGGGACACCGCAGGAAACACCGGGGAGCTGTTTTTT.

This clonotype turned up a few times. This sequence joins TRBV20-1 and TRBJ1-1; D remains unclear. CDR3 size: 16 residues. CDR1 and CDR2 (germline): DFQATT, SNEGSKA (reference sequence). V lost 1 base and J 1 base, leaving 16 bases between the germline ends. CDR3 DNA sequence: TGCAGTGCTAGAGTGGATGCGGGCAGGTCGAACACTGAAGCTTTCTTT. Translating it yields CSARVDAGRSNTEAFF.

A note on this clonotype: Germline is not matched at one junction end, which may reflect a read error. The gene calls are TRBV7-2 and TRBJ2-7, with D tentatively TRBD1 (5 bases). Near its end, the DNA agrees better with TRBJ2-5, so the J call may be wrong. This CDR3 comprises 14 residues. Germline loops: CDR1 SGHTA, CDR2 FQGNSA. The chain's CDR3 is CPSSLLGERETQYF. The CDR3 DNA is TGTCCCAGCAGCCTTCTAGGGGAACGAGAGACCCAGTACTTC.

This clonotype came up a few times. The chain combines TRBV3-1 with TRBJ2-1; tentatively, D is TRBD1 (5 bases). CDR3 size: 12 residues. With 3 bases removed from V and 9 bases from J, the gap between germline ends came to 9 bases. Germline V CDR1 and CDR2: LGHDT, YNNKEL (reference sequence). The CDR3 coding sequence is TGTGCCAGCAGCCACACAGGTAGTGAGCAGTTCTTC. Translation gives CASSHTGSEQFF.

In regard to this clonotype: The junction differs from germline at one of its ends, possibly a read error. The genes are TRBV20-1 and TRBJ2-1; 9 nucleotides line up with TRBD2. Germline V gives CDR1 DFQATT, CDR2 SNEGSKA (reference sequence). This CDR3 is built from 15 residues. CDR3 nucleotides: TGCAGTGCTAGAGATCCATCTAGCGGGGAAGATGGGCAGGTCTTC. Amino acids: CSARDPSSGEDGQVF.

This clonotype has just a few counts. The chain is built from TRBV14 and TRBJ2-1, with 7 bases that match TRBD2. The CDR3 sequence is 16 residues long. Unmatched junction bases numbered 6, after V lost 1 base and J lost 3 bases. Germline lookup yields CDR1 SGHDN and CDR2 FVKESK. Written as DNA, the CDR3 is TGTGCCAGCAGCCAAGCAACTAGCGCTATCTACAATGAGCAGTTCTTC. Amino acid sequence: CASSQATSAIYNEQFF.

This clonotype was counted at least ten times. V usage is TRBV15 and J usage is TRBJ2-4; D is perhaps TRBD2 (5 bases). This CDR3 spans 14 amino acids. Trimming left V 0 bases short and J 6 bases short, with 9 bases between. Germline CDR1 is LNHNV and CDR2 is YYDKDF (reference sequence). Here the CDR3 DNA reads TGTGCCACCAGCAGAGAACCTGGGAGAAACATTCAGTACTTC. Residues: CATSREPGRNIQYF.

The chain has TRBV6-5 and TRBJ2-4; 10 positions match TRBD1. The end of the DNA is better explained by TRBJ2-7, so the J call may be wrong. Germline V gene sequence: CDR1 MNHEY, CDR2 SVGAGI. CDR3 length: 14 residues. CDR3 in DNA: TGTGCCAGCAGTTCGGCCGGGACAGGGGTCGAGCAGTACTTC. It is translated as CASSSAGTGVEQYF.

The CDR3 spells CASRSSTLAYEQYF. The CDR3 DNA reads as TGTGCCAGCAGGTCTTCGACCCTGGCCTACGAGCAGTACTTC. The chain links TRBV6-1 to TRBJ2-7; D call uncertain. V lost 6 bases and J 2 bases, leaving 14 bases between the germline ends. The CDR3 runs 14 residues. Germline CDR1 and CDR2: MNHNS and SASEGT.

Only a few counts were recorded for this clonotype. V usage is TRBV5-1 and J usage is TRBJ2-1; D is unclear. Deletions cut 0 bases from V and 8 bases from J, with 12 bases between. This CDR3 is 14 amino acids long. CDR1 is SGHRS, CDR2 YFSETQ, per germline. The CDR3 nucleotides are TGCGCCAGCAGCTTGGAAGTCCCTAGGGATGAGCAGTTCTTC. Its protein is CASSLEVPRDEQFF.

The V call is TRBV12-3 or TRBV12-4, the J call TRBJ1-5; D ambiguous. This CDR3 contains 12 residues. V lost 4 bases, J lost 9 bases, and 10 bases lay in between. The CDR3 protein is CASSSRTLPQHF. The CDR3, as DNA: TGTGCCAGCAGTTCCCGGACGCTGCCCCAGCATTTT.

As for this clonotype: A much larger clone is a single base away; this may be a read error. The chain is built from TRBV24-1 and TRBJ2-4, with 7 bases aligning to TRBD2. This CDR3 is 15 amino acids long. Germline loops: CDR1 KGHDR, CDR2 SFDVKD. The CDR3 bases are TGTGCCACCAGTGACAACGGGAGGTCCAAAAACATTCCGTACTTC. This encodes CATSDNGRSKNIPYF.

Turning to this clonotype: The DNA is omitted, as the CDR3 cannot be located on it reliably, and the CDR3 follows TCRdb's listing. The chain is built from TRBV5-5 and TRBJ1-2; the table's D call of TRBD1 was not tested on the DNA. 16 amino acids form the CDR3, both terminal residues included. The germline CDR1 and CDR2 sequences are SGHKS and YYEKEE (reference sequence). The CDR3: CASSLAPAGAGGGYTF.

Only a few counts were recorded for this clonotype. The J gene is TRBJ2-6, the V gene TRBV5-1; D unclear. This CDR3 region has 16 residues. CDR1 is SGHRS and CDR2 is YFSETQ in the germline V gene. The V gene lost 0 bases and the J gene lost 2 bases, with 9 bases spanning the gap. Here the CDR3 reads CASSLAERAGANVLTF. CDR3 nucleotides: TGCGCCAGCAGCTTGGCCGAAAGGGCTGGGGCCAACGTCCTGACTTTC. The complete variable domain, with remaining parts taken from reference TRBV5-1 and TRBJ2-6, reads KAGVTQTPRYLIKTRGQQVTLSCSPISGHRSVSWYQQTPGQGLQFLFEYFSETQRNKGNFPGRFSGRQFSNSRSEMNVSTLELGDSALYLCASSLAERAGANVLTFGAGSRLTVL.

A word on this clonotype: With a much larger clone just one base away, this may be a read error. V gene TRBV5-1 combines with J gene TRBJ2-1; 7 bases align to TRBD2. Germline CDR1 is SGHRS and CDR2 is YFSETQ. CDR3 length: 16 residues. The CDR3 protein is CTSSPARAGRYNEQFF. CDR3 nucleotides: TGCACCAGCAGCCCCGCCCGAGCGGGACGATACAATGAGCAGTTCTTC.

A few counts support this clonotype. V usage is TRBV20-1 and J usage is TRBJ2-5; no firm D call. The germline gives CDR1 DFQATT, CDR2 SNEGSKA (reference sequence). Trimming took off 4 bases at V and 1 base at J, with 13 bases between the two ends. The CDR3 totals 14 residues. This chain's CDR3 is CSATYLTVQETQYF. CDR3 coding DNA: TGCAGTGCTACGTATTTGACGGTCCAAGAGACCCAGTACTTC.

This clonotype was seen a handful of times. This rearrangement joins TRBV9 to TRBJ2-1; 13 bases are a match to TRBD2. After removal of 2 bases from V and 9 bases from J, the junction contained 8 bases not matched to a gene. Per germline, CDR1 SGDLS and CDR2 YYNGEE. The CDR3 has 16 amino acids. The CDR3 loop reads CASSVALAGGPFEQFF. In nucleotides, the CDR3 is TGTGCCAGCAGCGTCGCACTAGCGGGAGGGCCGTTTGAGCAGTTCTTC.

Only a few counts were recorded for this clonotype. Just one base apart from a much larger clone, this may be a read error. V and J are TRBV29-1 and TRBJ1-2; D is unresolved. The CDR3 runs 13 residues. Trimming stripped 5 bases from V and 5 bases from J, with 15 bases between. Germline assignment: CDR1 SQVTM and CDR2 ANQGSEA. Here the CDR3 reads CSVILGDGYGYTF. CDR3 coding DNA: TGCAGCGTTATCCTGGGCGATGGGTATGGCTACACCTTC.